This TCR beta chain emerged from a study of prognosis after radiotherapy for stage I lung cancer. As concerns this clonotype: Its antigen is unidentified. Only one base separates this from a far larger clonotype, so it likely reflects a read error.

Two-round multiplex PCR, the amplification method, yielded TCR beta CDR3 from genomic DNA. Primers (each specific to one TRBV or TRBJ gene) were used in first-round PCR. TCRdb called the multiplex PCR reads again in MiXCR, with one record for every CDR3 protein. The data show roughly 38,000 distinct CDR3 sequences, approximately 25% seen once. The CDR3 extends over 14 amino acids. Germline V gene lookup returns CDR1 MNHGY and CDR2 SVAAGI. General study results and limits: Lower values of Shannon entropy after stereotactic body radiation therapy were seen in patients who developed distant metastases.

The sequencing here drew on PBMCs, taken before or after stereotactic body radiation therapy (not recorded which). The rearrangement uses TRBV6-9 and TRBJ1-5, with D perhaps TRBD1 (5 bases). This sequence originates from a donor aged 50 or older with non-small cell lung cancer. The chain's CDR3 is CASSYGGSNQTQHF. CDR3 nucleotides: TGTGCCAGCAGTTACGGGGGAAGCAATCAGACCCAGCATTTT.